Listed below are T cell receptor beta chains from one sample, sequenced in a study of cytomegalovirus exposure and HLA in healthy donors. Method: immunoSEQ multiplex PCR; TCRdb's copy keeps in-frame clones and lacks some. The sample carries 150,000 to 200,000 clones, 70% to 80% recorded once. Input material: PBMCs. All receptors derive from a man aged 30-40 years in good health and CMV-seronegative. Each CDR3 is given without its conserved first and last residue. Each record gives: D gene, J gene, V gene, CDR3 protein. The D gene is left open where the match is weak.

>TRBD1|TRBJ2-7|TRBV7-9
ASTTSDRGSSEQY
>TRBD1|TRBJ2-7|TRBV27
ASSRPGQEGEQY
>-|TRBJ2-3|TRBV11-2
ASSLHRDSSTDTQY
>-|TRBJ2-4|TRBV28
ASSAPQGLSGIQY
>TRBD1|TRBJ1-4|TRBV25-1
ASSEPGQTLVELF
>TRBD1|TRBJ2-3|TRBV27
ASSYYYRDRADTQY
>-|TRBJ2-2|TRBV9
ASSVGLNTGELF
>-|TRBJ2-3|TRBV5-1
ASSLYASSTDTQY
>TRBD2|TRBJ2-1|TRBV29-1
SVGLAGDSEQF
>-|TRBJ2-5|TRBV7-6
ASSLARGETQY
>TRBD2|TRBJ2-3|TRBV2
ARPGTIVGGDTQY
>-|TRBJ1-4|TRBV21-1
ASSNVEPDRGRMSGEKLF
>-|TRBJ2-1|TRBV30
AWSVVGGEQF
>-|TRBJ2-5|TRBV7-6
ASSLANREGETQY
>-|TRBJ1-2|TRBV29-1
SVEPREDGYT
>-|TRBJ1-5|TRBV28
ASSTAPTVSNQPQH
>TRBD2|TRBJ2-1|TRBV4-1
ASRPLKVAGSEQF
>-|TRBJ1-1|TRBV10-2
ASRRDFEAF
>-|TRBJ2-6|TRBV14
ASSQDFVEEGHNSGANVLT
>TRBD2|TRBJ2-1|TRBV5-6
ASSGAGLARNEQF
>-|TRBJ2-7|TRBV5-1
ASSLLSEGEQY
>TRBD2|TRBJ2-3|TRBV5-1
ASYREVGLAADTQY
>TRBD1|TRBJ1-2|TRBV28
ASSDGTGRDGYT
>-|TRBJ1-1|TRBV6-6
ASSYVGQNTEAF
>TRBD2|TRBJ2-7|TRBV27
ASSPSSGSQYEQY
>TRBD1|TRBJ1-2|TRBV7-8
ASSLGRGQGYYGYT
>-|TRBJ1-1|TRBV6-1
ASSDLTTDTRAF
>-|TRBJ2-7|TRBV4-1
ASSQELAESYEQY
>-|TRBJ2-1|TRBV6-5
ASSYGGTLGSNEQF
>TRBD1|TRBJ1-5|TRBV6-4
ASSEGQGAASQPQH
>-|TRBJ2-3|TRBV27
ASSLLGGGGFTDTQY
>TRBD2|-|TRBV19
ASSNPGRPSSYEQY
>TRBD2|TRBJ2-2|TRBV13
ASSRPAGLAVNTGELF
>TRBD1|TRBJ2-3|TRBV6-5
ASRWTGGSTDTQY
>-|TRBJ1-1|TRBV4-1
ASSLVTGADTEAF
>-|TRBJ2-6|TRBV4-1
ASSQTPGYGANVLT
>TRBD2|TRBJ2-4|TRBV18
ASSPAGAGGKNIQY
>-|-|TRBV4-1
ASSQGAGGRAYEQY
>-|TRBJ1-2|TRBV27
ASSPLHRVNYGYT
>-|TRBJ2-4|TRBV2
ASSEVLGQQY
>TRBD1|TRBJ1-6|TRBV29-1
AAGTGESYNSPLH
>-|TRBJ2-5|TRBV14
ASSLRGSQETQY
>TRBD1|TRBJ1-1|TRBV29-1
SVEGGQINRDTEAF
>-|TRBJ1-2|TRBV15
ATSRRGGSNYGYT
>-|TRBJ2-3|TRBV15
ATRTPRGLNTDTQY
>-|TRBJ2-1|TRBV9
ASSVGGDLYNEQF
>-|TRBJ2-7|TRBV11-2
ASSRGGAGNIRD
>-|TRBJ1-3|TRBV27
ASRRGTGGTDGNTIY